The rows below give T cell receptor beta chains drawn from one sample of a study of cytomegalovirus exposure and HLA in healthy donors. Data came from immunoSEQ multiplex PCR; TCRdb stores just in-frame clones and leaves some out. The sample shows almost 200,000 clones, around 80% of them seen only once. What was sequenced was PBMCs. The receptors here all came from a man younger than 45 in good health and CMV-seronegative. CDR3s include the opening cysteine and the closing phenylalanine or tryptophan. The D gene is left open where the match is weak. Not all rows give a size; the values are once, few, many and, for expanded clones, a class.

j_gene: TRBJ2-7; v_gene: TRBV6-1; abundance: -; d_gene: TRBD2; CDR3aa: CASSAPPAGVYEQYF; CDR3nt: TGTGCCAGCAGTGCCCCCCCCGCGGGAGTGTACGAGCAGTACTTC
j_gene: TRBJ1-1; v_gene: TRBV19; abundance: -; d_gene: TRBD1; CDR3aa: CASSLQGAYTEAFF; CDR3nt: TGTGCCAGTAGTTTACAGGGGGCTTATACTGAAGCTTTCTTT
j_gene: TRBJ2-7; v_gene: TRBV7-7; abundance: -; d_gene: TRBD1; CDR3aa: CASSPDRFTYEQYF; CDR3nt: TGTGCCAGCAGCCCGGACAGGTTCACCTACGAGCAGTACTTC
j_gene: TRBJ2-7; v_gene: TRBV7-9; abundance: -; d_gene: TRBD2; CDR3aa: CASSLAEREGDYEQYF; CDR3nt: TGTGCCAGCAGCTTAGCGGAGCGGGAGGGCGACTACGAGCAGTACTTC
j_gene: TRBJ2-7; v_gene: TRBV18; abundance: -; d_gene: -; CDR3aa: CASSRNSLRYEQYF; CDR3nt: TGTGCCAGCTCACGGAACAGTCTTAGGTACGAGCAGTACTTC
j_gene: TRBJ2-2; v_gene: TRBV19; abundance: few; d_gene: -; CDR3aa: CASSISIGGTTGELFF; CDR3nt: TGTGCCAGTAGTATAAGCATAGGGGGTACTACCGGGGAGCTGTTTTTT
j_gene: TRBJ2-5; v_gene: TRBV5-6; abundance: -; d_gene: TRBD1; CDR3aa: CASSLKGGLETQYF; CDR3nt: TGTGCCAGCAGCTTAAAAGGGGGCCTGGAGACCCAGTACTTC
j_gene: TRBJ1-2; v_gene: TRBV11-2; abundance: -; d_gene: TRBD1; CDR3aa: CASSRNRGWDYGYTF; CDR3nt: TGTGCCAGCAGCCGGAACAGGGGGTGGGACTATGGCTACACCTTC
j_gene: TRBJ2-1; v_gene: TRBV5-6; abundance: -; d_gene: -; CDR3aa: CASSLVSSQDNEQFF; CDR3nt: TGTGCCAGCAGCTTGGTTTCGAGCCAAGACAATGAGCAGTTCTTC
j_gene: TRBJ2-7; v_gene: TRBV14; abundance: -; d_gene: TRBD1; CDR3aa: CASSARSDRGGVYEQYF; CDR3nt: TGTGCCAGCAGCGCGCGATCCGACAGGGGGGGAGTCTACGAGCAGTACTTC
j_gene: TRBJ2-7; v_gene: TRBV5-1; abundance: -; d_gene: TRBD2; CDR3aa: CASSSDLAAKPYEQYF; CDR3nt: TGCGCCAGCAGCTCGGACCTAGCGGCTAAACCCTACGAGCAGTACTTC
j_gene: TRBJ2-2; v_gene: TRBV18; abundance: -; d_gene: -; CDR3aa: CASSPLIGQGPRTGELFF; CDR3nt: TGTGCCAGCTCACCATTGATTGGGCAGGGCCCGAGAACCGGGGAGCTGTTTTTT
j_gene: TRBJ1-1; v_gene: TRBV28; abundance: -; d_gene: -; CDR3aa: CASRSLTGGTEAFF; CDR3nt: TGTGCCAGCAGATCACTCACGGGGGGAACTGAAGCTTTCTTT
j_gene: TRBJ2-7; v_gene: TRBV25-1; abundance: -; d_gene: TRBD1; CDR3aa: CASSGRQGASYEQYF; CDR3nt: TGTGCCAGCAGTGGAAGACAGGGGGCATCCTACGAGCAGTACTTC
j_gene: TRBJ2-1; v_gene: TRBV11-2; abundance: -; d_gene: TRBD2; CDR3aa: CASSLDGTSGRDTYNEQFF; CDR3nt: TGTGCCAGCAGCTTAGATGGGACTAGCGGGAGGGATACCTACAATGAGCAGTTCTTC
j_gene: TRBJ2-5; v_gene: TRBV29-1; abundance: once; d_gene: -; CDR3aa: CSVVLGEETQYF; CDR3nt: TGCAGCGTTGTATTAGGGGAAGAGACCCAGTACTTC
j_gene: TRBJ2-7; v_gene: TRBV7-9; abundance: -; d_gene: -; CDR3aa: CASIPDSQGYEQYF; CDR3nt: TGTGCCAGCATCCCAGACTCCCAGGGGTACGAGCAGTACTTC
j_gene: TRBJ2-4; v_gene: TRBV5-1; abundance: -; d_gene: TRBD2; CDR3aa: CASSLATSDNIQYF; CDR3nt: TGCGCCAGCAGCTTGGCCACTAGCGACAACATTCAGTACTTC
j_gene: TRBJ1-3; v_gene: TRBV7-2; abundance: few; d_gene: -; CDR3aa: CASSLGQLGGNTIYF; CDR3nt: TGTGCCAGCAGCTTAGGACAGTTGGGGGGAAACACCATATATTTT
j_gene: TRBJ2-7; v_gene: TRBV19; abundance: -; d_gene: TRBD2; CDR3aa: CASSQGLAGVYEQYF; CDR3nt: TGTGCCAGTAGTCAAGGACTAGCGGGAGTTTACGAGCAGTACTTC
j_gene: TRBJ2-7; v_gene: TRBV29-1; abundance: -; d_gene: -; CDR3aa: CSVLRGTSGEQYF; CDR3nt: TGCAGCGTTCTCCGGGGGACGTCTGGCGAGCAGTACTTC
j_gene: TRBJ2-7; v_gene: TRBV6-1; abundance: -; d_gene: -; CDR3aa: CASSVRQGTNEQYF; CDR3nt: TGTGCCAGCAGTGTTCGGCAGGGTACCAACGAGCAGTACTTC
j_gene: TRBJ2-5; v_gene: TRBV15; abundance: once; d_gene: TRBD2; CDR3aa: CATSRLLGGRALWGTQYF; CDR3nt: TGTGCCACCAGCAGATTACTAGGCGGGAGGGCCCTCTGGGGGACCCAGTACTTC
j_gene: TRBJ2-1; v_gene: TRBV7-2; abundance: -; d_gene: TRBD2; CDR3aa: CASSPAGSSYNEQFF; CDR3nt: TGTGCCAGCAGCCCAGCGGGAAGCTCCTACAATGAGCAGTTCTTC
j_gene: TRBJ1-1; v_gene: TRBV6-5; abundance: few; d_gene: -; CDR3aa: CASSPDTFMGTEAFF; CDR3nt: TGTGCCAGCAGCCCCGACACGTTCATGGGCACTGAAGCTTTCTTT
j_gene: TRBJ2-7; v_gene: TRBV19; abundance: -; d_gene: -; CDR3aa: CASSIVGADEQYF; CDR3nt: TGTGCCAGTAGTATAGTTGGAGCCGACGAGCAGTACTTC
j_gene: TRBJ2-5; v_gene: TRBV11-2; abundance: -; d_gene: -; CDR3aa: CASSLVRGIQETQYF; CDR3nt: TGTGCCAGCAGCTTAGTCAGGGGAATCCAAGAGACCCAGTACTTC
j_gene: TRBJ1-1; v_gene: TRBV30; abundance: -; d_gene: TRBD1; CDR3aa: CAWSVGWEGQGVPNTEAFF; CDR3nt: TGTGCCTGGAGTGTCGGGTGGGAGGGACAGGGGGTCCCGAACACTGAAGCTTTCTTT
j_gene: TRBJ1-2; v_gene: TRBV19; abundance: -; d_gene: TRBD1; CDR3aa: CASSYTLGTGDEGYTF; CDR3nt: TGTGCCAGTAGCTATACCCTCGGGACAGGGGATGAAGGCTACACCTTC